Listed below are T cell receptor beta chains from one sample, sequenced in a study of regulatory T cells in long-lasting Graves disease. TCRdb called the multiplex PCR reads again in MiXCR, with one record for every CDR3 protein. The sample gives 420,000 or so distinct CDR3 sequences, around 20% of which show up once; roughly 28% is in the top ten. Sequenced here: peripheral blood mononuclear cells (PBMCs), sampled when the disease was refractory, from a patient treated with antithyroid drugs. Receptors were obtained from a female donor with Graves disease. Each CDR3 is given with its conserved first and last residue. Fields, in order: V gene, J gene, CDR3 protein.

TRBV28	TRBJ1-2	CASSSDRVYGYTF
TRBV7-2	TRBJ1-3	CASSLKNRVSGNTIYF
TRBV20-1	TRBJ2-5	CSARFASRNQETQYF
TRBV2	TRBJ1-1	CASREDRGGIEAFF
TRBV2	TRBJ2-5	CASSYTGTAKETQYF
TRBV28	TRBJ2-7	CASSPSGRSTYEQYF
TRBV27	TRBJ1-1	CASSLRMSQNTEAFF
TRBV27	TRBJ2-5	CASSLFRPTGWGETQYF
TRBV12-3/TRBV12-4	TRBJ2-7	CASSRPRTSGMHEQYF
TRBV19	TRBJ1-5	CASSLHYGQGSNQPQHF
TRBV19	TRBJ1-5	CASSTPGQGAGQPQHF
TRBV7-2	TRBJ2-5	CASTSLGRAFIQETQYF
TRBV5-6	TRBJ2-7	CASSFRGSSYEQYF
TRBV7-2	TRBJ2-4	CASSAGGAGGLKNIQYF
TRBV19	TRBJ2-7	CASSVFWVAGVDEQYF
TRBV6-2/TRBV6-3	TRBJ1-5	CASSFAGTYGAQHF
TRBV5-4	TRBJ1-2	CASSFGDSLFDWGYTF
TRBV6-2/TRBV6-3	TRBJ1-4	CASGPGRLSTNEKLFF
TRBV28	TRBJ2-1	CASSLLAAGEQFF
TRBV3-1	TRBJ1-4	CASSPEGGFGEGIGEKLFF
TRBV20-1	TRBJ2-7	CRGGGSYEQYF
TRBV6-1	TRBJ2-7	CASSEEEVFPDEQYF
TRBV5-1	TRBJ2-3	CASSSVGISTDTQYF
TRBV20-1	TRBJ2-5	CSARPTGLAGVETQYF
TRBV20-1	TRBJ1-4	CSARDHQRFEKLFF
TRBV12-3/TRBV12-4	TRBJ1-5	CARSFGRDQPQHF